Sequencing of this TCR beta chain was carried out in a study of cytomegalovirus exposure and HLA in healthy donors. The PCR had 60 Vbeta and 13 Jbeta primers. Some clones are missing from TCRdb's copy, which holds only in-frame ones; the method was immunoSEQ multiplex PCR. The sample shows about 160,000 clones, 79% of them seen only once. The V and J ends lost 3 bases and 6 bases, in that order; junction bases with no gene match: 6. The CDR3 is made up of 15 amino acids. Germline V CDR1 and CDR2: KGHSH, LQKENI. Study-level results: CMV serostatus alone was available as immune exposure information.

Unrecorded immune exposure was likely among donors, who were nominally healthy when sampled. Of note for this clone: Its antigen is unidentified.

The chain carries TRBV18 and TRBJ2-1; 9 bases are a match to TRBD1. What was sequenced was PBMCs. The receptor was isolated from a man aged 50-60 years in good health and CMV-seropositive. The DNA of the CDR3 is TGTGCCAGCTCACCTGCTACAGGGGGCGTCAATGAGCAGTTCTTC. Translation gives CASSPATGGVNEQFF.